The present TCR beta chain was sequenced within a study of breast tumors, draining lymph nodes, adjacent tissues. Study-level results: Tumor TCR diversity was below lymph nodes but above nontumor tissue. Compared with basal-like, luminal-like tumors shared significantly more repertoire with nontumor tissue.

This clonotype has a count of ten or more. Its specificity is unknown. Samples came from axillary lymph nodes draining the breast cancer. CDR1 and CDR2 (germline): LNHDA, SQIVND (reference sequence). V shed 4 bases and J 0 bases; nucleotides not matched to a gene: 1. This CDR3 has 14 residues. TCRdb recomputed calls from the multiplex PCR reads with MiXCR, one row per CDR3 protein. Of 100,000 to 150,000 distinct CDR3 sequences in the sample, around 24% were seen once. Sequencing was carried out using axillary lymph node tissue. The chain carries TRBV19 and TRBJ2-7, with 9 positions matching TRBD2. The sequence was obtained from a female donor with breast cancer. Some clones in this sample may be carry-over from other donors' samples. CDR3 sequence (DNA): TGTGCCAGTAGTAGACTAGCGGACTCCTACGAGCAGTACTTC. Amino acids: CASSRLADSYEQYF.